This T cell receptor (beta chain) was found in a study of OX40 agonist ivuxolimab in advanced cancers. Background on the study: Patients received ivuxolimab, an agonistic anti-OX40 (CD134) antibody. Partial responses occurred in three patients (one hepatocellular carcinoma, two cutaneous melanoma).

Worth noting for this clone: Its antigen is unknown.

Study results and caveats: The average count of expanded clones was higher among CD8+ T cells than among CD4+. Partial responders receiving 0.1-3.0 mg/kg showed among the lowest clonal expansion.

Clones were sequenced by immunoSEQ multiplex PCR, and TCRdb holds only the in-frame ones, with some missing. The sample lists about 82,000 clones; approximately 84% were seen once. CDR1 and CDR2 from the germline V gene are SGHRS and YFSETQ. The J segment lost 6 bases and the V segment lost 4 bases, leaving 9 bases of the junction unmatched. CDR3 length: 15 amino acids. This sequence joins TRBV5-1 and TRBJ2-2, with TRBD1 matching over 7 bases. The sample in question was CD4+ or CD8+ T cells sorted from blood, obtained in a trial of the OX40 agonist ivuxolimab. The clonotype was recovered from an adult with an advanced solid tumor such as melanoma, head and neck, liver or kidney cancer. Here the CDR3 reads CASSPSVQGAGELFF. The CDR3 DNA sequence: TGCGCCAGCAGCCCATCCGTGCAGGGGGCCGGGGAGCTGTTTTTT.